The 26 T cell receptor beta chains presented below share a single source sample, sequenced in a study of radiotherapy plus CTLA-4 blockade in lung cancer. The assay was immunoSEQ multiplex PCR, and TCRdb's table has in-frame clones only and misses some. In the table there are 30,000 to 50,000 clones, 60% to 80% of which are singletons. Sample: peripheral blood, taken from a patient treated with radiotherapy plus ipilimumab. The receptors here all came from a human donor with non-small cell lung cancer that progressed on radiotherapy plus ipilimumab.

The CDR3 region is CASSITGQDTQYF. In DNA form, the CDR3 reads TGTGCCAGTAGTATCACTGGGCAAGATACGCAGTATTTT. The V and J genes are TRBV19 and TRBJ2-3; no reliable D call. Germline V lookup: CDR1 LNHDA, CDR2 SQIVND (reference sequence). The length of the CDR3 is 13 residues. The ends were cut back, 3 bases at V and 5 bases at J, with 9 bases in the middle. Full variable domain (missing parts from reference TRBV19 and TRBJ2-3): DGGITQSPKYLFRKEGQNVTLSCEQNLNHDAMYWYRQDPGQGLRLIYYSQIVNDFQKGDIAEGYSVSREKKESFPLTVTSAQKNPTAFYLCASSITGQDTQYFGPGTRLTVL.

The CDR3 loop reads CASMRVNTEAFF. The CDR3 nucleotides read TGTGCCAGCATGAGAGTTAACACTGAAGCTTTCTTT. The V call is TRBV6-5, the J call TRBJ1-1; D not certain. V was shortened by 7 bases and J by 2 bases, with 8 bases between the two germline ends. Germline-derived CDR1 and CDR2 are MNHEY and SVGAGI. The length of the CDR3 is 12 residues.

The gene calls are TRBV19 and TRBJ2-5; TRBD2 matches at 15 bases. This CDR3 has 19 amino acids. Germline V gene data show CDR1 as LNHDA and CDR2 as SQIVND (reference sequence). J lost 4 bases, V lost 6 bases, and 15 bases had no gene match. In DNA, the CDR3 is TGTGCCAGTAGCCCTGGCCAAAACGGACTAGCGGGGGGGCGAGAGACCCAGTACTTC. Protein: CASSPGQNGLAGGRETQYF.

V and J are TRBV6-1 and TRBJ2-3; D unclear. The ends were cut back, 1 base at V and 8 bases at J, with 16 bases in the middle. Germline-derived CDR1 and CDR2 are MNHNS and SASEGT. The CDR3 has 15 amino acids. The CDR3 bases are TGTGCCAGCAGTGAAGGTGCCTTTTTTGCCGGTACGCAGTATTTT. Translated, it gives CASSEGAFFAGTQYF.

J is TRBJ1-1 and V is TRBV6-1; D not certain. This CDR3 spans 13 amino acids. Germline CDR1 and CDR2: MNHNS and SASEGT. V lost 4 bases and J 1 base, leaving 7 bases between the germline ends. The CDR3 loop is CASSAQQNTEAFF. CDR3 nucleotides: TGTGCCAGCAGTGCACAGCAGAACACTGAAGCTTTCTTT.

The V gene is TRBV9, the J gene TRBJ2-7; 8 positions match TRBD1. V gave up 6 bases and J gave up 6 bases; unmatched junction bases: 5. The CDR3 loop spans 12 amino acids. Germline V lookup: CDR1 SGDLS, CDR2 YYNGEE. The CDR3 spells CASTDRGGEQYF. CDR3 coding DNA: TGTGCCAGCACCGACAGGGGTGGCGAGCAGTACTTC. The variable domain in full, completed from reference TRBV9 and TRBJ2-7, reads DSGVTQTPKHLITATGQRVTLRCSPRSGDLSVYWYQQSLDQGLQFLIQYYNGEERAKGNILERFSAQQFPDLHSELNLSSLELGDSALYFCASTDRGGEQYFGPGTRLTVT.

This chain joins TRBV5-1 and TRBJ2-7; D is perhaps TRBD1 (5 bases). Germline values: CDR1 SGHRS, CDR2 YFSETQ. Trimming cost V 0 bases and J 5 bases, with 15 bases left between them. The CDR3 runs 15 residues. This chain's CDR3 is CASSLEGRVNDEQYF. The CDR3 DNA follows: TGCGCCAGCAGCTTGGAAGGCAGGGTAAATGACGAGCAGTACTTC. Full variable domain (rest looked up from reference TRBV5-1 and TRBJ2-7): KAGVTQTPRYLIKTRGQQVTLSCSPISGHRSVSWYQQTPGQGLQFLFEYFSETQRNKGNFPGRFSGRQFSNSRSEMNVSTLELGDSALYLCASSLEGRVNDEQYFGPGTRLTVT.

The chain uses TRBV5-1 and TRBJ1-5, with a weak D call TRBD1 (6 bases). CDR3 length: 13 residues. Germline V gene sequence: CDR1 SGHRS, CDR2 YFSETQ. Trimming pared 3 bases from V and 5 bases from J, leaving 9 bases between. CDR3 nucleotides: TGCGCCAGCAGCTGGGGACAAGATCAGCCCCAGCATTTT. Residues: CASSWGQDQPQHF.

The chain joins TRBV27 to TRBJ1-5; D may be TRBD1 (5 bases). Germline V gene lookup returns CDR1 MNHEY and CDR2 SMNVEV (reference sequence). The CDR3 runs 15 residues. V lost 6 bases and J 1 base, leaving 13 bases between the germline ends. CDR3 DNA sequence: TGTGCCAGCAGGGTAGGGGTGGTGAGCAATCAGCCCCAGCATTTT. As protein: CASRVGVVSNQPQHF.

The chain combines TRBV7-2 with TRBJ1-1, with D unresolved. Germline lookup yields CDR1 SGHTA and CDR2 FQGNSA. CDR3 length equals 15 residues. Deletions cut 1 base from V and 5 bases from J, with 14 bases between. CDR3 region: CASSLGQARRTEAFF. The CDR3 DNA reads TGTGCCAGCAGCTTAGGGCAGGCCCGGAGGACTGAAGCTTTCTTT.

The rearrangement joins TRBV21-1 to TRBJ2-2; the table's TRBD2 call for D was not verified on the DNA. TRBV21-1 is a documented pseudogene. This CDR3 region has 12 residues. The CDR3 is CAEGLNTGELFF. CDR3 nucleotides: TGTGCCGAGGGACTAAACACCGGGGAGCTGTTTTTT.

The rearrangement joins TRBV5-4 to TRBJ2-1; TRBD2 might be the D (6 bases). V was pared by 4 bases and J by 0 bases, with 11 bases between. In germline, CDR1 is SGHNT, CDR2 YYREEE (reference sequence). CDR3 length: 15 amino acids. CDR3 in amino acids: CASSPRTNSYNEQFF. For the CDR3, the DNA is TGTGCCAGCAGCCCCCGGACTAACTCCTACAATGAGCAGTTCTTC.

CDR3 DNA sequence: TGTGCCAGCAGAGAAGGGGCTAGCGGAACCTACAATGAGCAGTTCTTC. Translating gives CASREGASGTYNEQFF. V gene TRBV11-2 combines with J gene TRBJ2-1, with TRBD2 matching over 7 bases. This CDR3 comprises 16 residues. CDR1 and CDR2 from the germline V gene are SGHAT and FQNNGV. Losses at the gene ends were 6 bases for V and 2 bases for J; bases not matched to a gene: 10. Drawing the rest from reference TRBV11-2 and TRBJ2-1, the complete variable domain is EAGVAQSPRYKIIEKRQSVAFWCNPISGHATLYWYQQILGQGPKLLIQFQNNGVVDDSQLPKDRFSAERLKGVDSTLKIQPAKLEDSAVYLCASREGASGTYNEQFFGPGTRLTVL.

The chain recombines TRBV5-4 with TRBJ2-5; no clear D. This CDR3 is built from 13 residues. Germline V gene sequence: CDR1 SGHNT, CDR2 YYREEE (reference sequence). The V end was cut by 0 bases, the J end by 5 bases, with 8 bases between. This CDR3 reads CASSLGLVETQYF. CDR3 DNA: TGTGCCAGCAGCTTGGGACTGGTGGAGACCCAGTACTTC.

The V gene is TRBV4-2, the J gene TRBJ2-2, with 7 positions matching TRBD2. The CDR3 runs 15 residues. V lost 4 bases, J lost 3 bases, and 5 bases stayed unmatched. CDR1 and CDR2 (germline): LGHNA, YNFKEQ. The CDR3 region is CASSPGGGDTGELFF. The CDR3 DNA sequence: TGTGCCAGCAGCCCCGGGGGAGGGGACACCGGGGAGCTGTTTTTT.

This clone was counted only a few times. V and J are TRBV2 and TRBJ1-6; D ambiguous. The CDR3 sequence is 14 residues long. Trimming left V 3 bases short and J 6 bases short, with 9 bases between. Germline CDR1 SNHLY, CDR2 FYNNEI. The DNA of the CDR3 is TGTGCCAGCAGTGACTTTACGAGTAATTCACCCCTCCACTTT. It codes for CASSDFTSNSPLHF.

The V gene is TRBV4-2, the J gene TRBJ1-2; TRBD1 is a possible D gene (6 bases). Trimming removed 0 bases from V and 4 bases from J, with 12 bases in between. The CDR3 is 15 amino acids. In germline, CDR1 is LGHNA, CDR2 YNFKEQ. This CDR3 is CASSQDWGGGYGYTF. The CDR3, as DNA: TGTGCCAGCAGCCAAGATTGGGGGGGCGGCTATGGCTACACCTTC.

For the CDR3, the DNA is TGTGCCAGCAGGGGACAGGGGAATAATTCACCCCTCCACTTT. Its translation is CASRGQGNNSPLHF. The chain is built from TRBV27 and TRBJ1-6; TRBD1 matches at 10 bases. In germline, CDR1 is MNHEY, CDR2 SMNVEV (reference sequence). Germline trimming cut 6 bases from V and 5 bases from J; bases unmatched to any gene: 1. The CDR3 covers 14 residues.

This chain uses TRBV4-1 with TRBJ1-1; D is unclear. This CDR3 is 13 amino acids long. The ends were cut back, 3 bases at V and 1 base at J, with 6 bases in the middle. CDR1 and CDR2 (germline): MGHRA, YSYEKL. The CDR3 DNA reads as TGCGCCAGCAGCCACCTAGGGAACACTGAAGCTTTCTTT. This translates into CASSHLGNTEAFF.

In the case of this clone: Since the CDR3 does not end with the conserved phenylalanine or tryptophan, this likely comes from a read error. The DNA is left out, because the CDR3 cannot be placed on it with certainty; the CDR3 is given as TCRdb lists it. The gene calls are TRBV7-9 and TRBJ1-1; the D call TRBD1 from the table was never checked on the DNA. The CDR3 extends over 12 residues, inclusive of both ends. Germline V gene sequence: CDR1 SEHNR, CDR2 FQNEAQ (reference sequence). CDR3 region: CASSLADSHPHA.

This clone has a single count. The chain combines TRBV2 with TRBJ1-2; TRBD1 agrees at 11 bases. CDR1 and CDR2 from the germline V gene are SNHLY and FYNNEI. This CDR3 contains 15 residues. J gave up 2 bases and V 6 bases, and 5 bases lay outside the gene matches. The CDR3: CASRRDRGNNYGYTF. The CDR3 DNA sequence: TGTGCCAGCAGGAGGGACAGGGGGAACAACTATGGCTACACCTTC.

The chain carries TRBV10-1 and TRBJ1-4; D is undetermined. The CDR3 spans 17 residues. The V gene lost 7 bases and the J gene lost 2 bases, with 20 bases spanning the gap. Germline V lookup: CDR1 WNHNN, CDR2 SYGVQD (reference sequence). The CDR3 DNA sequence: TGCGCCAGCATTCCCCCTCTAGAGCGTACCACTAATGAAAAACTGTTTTTT. As protein: CASIPPLERTTNEKLFF.

This chain joins TRBV27 and TRBJ1-6; weak D call: TRBD1 (5 bases). Germline-derived CDR1 and CDR2 are MNHEY and SMNVEV (reference sequence). V lost 8 bases and J 9 bases, leaving 17 bases between the germline ends. This CDR3 is built from 14 residues. CDR3 in DNA: TGTGCCAGCGGCCGGGCAGGGATGGGTTCACCCCTCCACTTT. Translating it yields CASGRAGMGSPLHF.

A note on this clone: Other DNA sequences in the same sample also yield this CDR3. The chain has TRBV28 and TRBJ2-7; unclear D gene. The CDR3 runs to 15 residues. V was trimmed by 5 bases and J by 0 bases, leaving 14 bases between them. Germline V gene lookup returns CDR1 MDHEN and CDR2 SYDVKM. The CDR3 bases are TGTGCCAGCAGTACCCCAACTGCAGGCTCCTACGAGCAGTACTTC. It is translated as CASSTPTAGSYEQYF.

The chain links TRBV7-2 to TRBJ1-3, with D possibly matching TRBD1 (6 bases). Deletions cut 5 bases from V and 0 bases from J, with 11 bases between. The CDR3 loop spans 15 amino acids. Germline V gives CDR1 SGHTA, CDR2 FQGNSA. The CDR3 loop reads CASSPRTDSGNTIYF. In nucleotides, the CDR3 is TGTGCCAGCAGCCCCCGGACAGACTCTGGAAACACCATATATTTT.

V gene TRBV18 combines with J gene TRBJ1-1; maybe TRBD1 (5 bases). Germline V lookup: CDR1 KGHSH, CDR2 LQKENI. The ends were cut back, 5 bases at V and 4 bases at J, with 11 bases in the middle. This CDR3 has 13 amino acids. CDR3 protein: CASSGTEGTEAFF. The CDR3 region has the DNA TGTGCCAGCTCAGGGACGGAGGGCACTGAAGCTTTCTTT.